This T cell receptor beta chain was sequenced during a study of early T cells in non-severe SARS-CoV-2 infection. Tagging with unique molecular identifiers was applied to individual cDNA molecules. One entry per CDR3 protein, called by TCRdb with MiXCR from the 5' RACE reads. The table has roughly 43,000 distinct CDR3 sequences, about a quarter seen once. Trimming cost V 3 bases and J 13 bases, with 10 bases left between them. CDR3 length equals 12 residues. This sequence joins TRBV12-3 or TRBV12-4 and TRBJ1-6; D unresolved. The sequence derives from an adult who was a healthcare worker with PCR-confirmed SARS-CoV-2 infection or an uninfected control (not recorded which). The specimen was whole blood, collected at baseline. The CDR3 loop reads CASSFWGSPLHF. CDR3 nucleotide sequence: TGTGCCAGCAGTTTCTGGGGATCCCCCCTCCACTTT.